What follows are 24 T cell receptor beta chains derived from one specimen sequenced in a study of blood T cell repertoires in COVID-19. The table came from immunoSEQ multiplex PCR; TCRdb's copy has only in-frame clones and leaves some out. The sample carries over 40,000 clones, around 88% recorded once. The specimen was peripheral blood. The receptors were gathered from a human donor in a cohort sampled during active COVID-19.

V usage is TRBV2 and J usage is TRBJ2-5, with D tentatively TRBD1 (5 bases). Germline V gene lookup returns CDR1 SNHLY and CDR2 FYNNEI. V was pared by 7 bases and J by 7 bases, with 13 bases between. This CDR3 contains 12 residues. CDR3 sequence reads: CASTQGPGTQYF. The CDR3 bases are TGTGCCAGCACCCAGGGCCCGGGGACCCAGTACTTC. The full variable domain, completed using reference TRBV2 and TRBJ2-5, is EPEVTQTPSHQVTQMGQEVILRCVPISNHLYFYWYRQILGQKVEFLVSFYNNEISEKSEIFDDQFSVERPDGSNFTLKIRSTKLEDSAMYFCASTQGPGTQYFGPGTRLLVL.

With respect to this clone: Its ends do not fully match the called genes, so a read error is possible. V is TRBV6-1 and J is TRBJ2-3; no definite D call. Germline V gene lookup returns CDR1 MNHNS and CDR2 SASEGT. The CDR3 consists of 13 residues. The CDR3 coding sequence is TGTGCCAGCAGTGAAGGTCTCACAGAAACGCAGTATTTT. Its protein product is CASSEGLTETQYF.

The chain joins TRBV28 to TRBJ1-4; the D is unclear. V was pared by 8 bases and J by 3 bases, with 16 bases between. The CDR3 spans 15 residues. The germline gives CDR1 MDHEN, CDR2 SYDVKM. The CDR3 nucleotides are TGTGCCAGCGGACGGACCGAGCGGGCTAATGAAAAACTGTTTTTT. Translation gives CASGRTERANEKLFF. The full variable domain, completed using reference TRBV28 and TRBJ1-4, is DVKVTQSSRYLVKRTGEKVFLECVQDMDHENMFWYRQDPGLGLRLIYFSYDVKMKEKGDIPEGYSVSREKKERFSLILESASTNQTSMYLCASGRTERANEKLFFGSGTQLSVL.

This clone was counted once. A read error may produce the germline difference seen at one junction end. The chain carries TRBV7-7 and TRBJ2-2; D perhaps matches TRBD2 (5 bases). From germline, CDR1 is SSHAT and CDR2 FNYEAQ (reference sequence). This CDR3 region has 18 residues. CDR3 loop: CASSLATRHLPRTGELFF. Written as DNA, the CDR3 is TGTGCTAGCAGCTTAGCGACGAGACACCTTCCCCGCACCGGGGAGCTGTTTTTT.

This clone came up a few times. This chain connects TRBV19 to TRBJ1-5; 7 nucleotides agree with TRBD1. Germline V gene sequence: CDR1 LNHDA, CDR2 SQIVND (reference sequence). V shed 7 bases and J 6 bases; nucleotides not matched to a gene: 12. This CDR3 is built from 15 residues. Here the CDR3 DNA reads TGTGCCAGTATTTCGACAGGGTATCATGGTCAGCCCCAGCATTTT. It is translated as CASISTGYHGQPQHF.

In its sample, this clone was seen once. In DNA form, the CDR3 reads TGTGCCAGTAGTATCGGACAGGGGGTGGATGGCTACACCTTC. It encodes CASSIGQGVDGYTF. The chain employs TRBV19 and TRBJ1-2, with TRBD1 matching 10 bases. Trimming cost V 3 bases and J 6 bases; bases outside gene matches: 4. Germline V gene sequence: CDR1 LNHDA, CDR2 SQIVND (reference sequence). The CDR3 is made up of 14 amino acids.

The chain joins TRBV11-3 to TRBJ2-7, with a tentative D call TRBD1 (6 bases). Germline V lookup: CDR1 SGHNT, CDR2 YENEEA. Trimming took off 5 bases at V and 3 bases at J, with 11 bases between the two ends. The CDR3 is made up of 13 amino acids. CDR3 nucleotide sequence: TGTGCCAGCAGCAACGGACAGCTCTACGAGCAGTACTTC. Translated: CASSNGQLYEQYF.

This clone was recorded only once. This chain links TRBV7-9 with TRBJ2-2; possibly TRBD1 for D (5 bases). V dropped 4 bases and J dropped 1 base, with 13 bases sitting between them. There are 16 residues in the CDR3. Germline CDR1 SEHNR, CDR2 FQNEAQ (reference sequence). CDR3 coding DNA: TGTGCCAGCAGCTCTCCCCGACAGAGGAACACCGGGGAGCTGTTTTTT. Protein: CASSSPRQRNTGELFF. The full variable domain, in which reference TRBV7-9 and TRBJ2-2 provide the parts outside the CDR3, is DTGVSQNPRHKITKRGQNVTFRCDPISEHNRLYWYRQTLGQGPEFLTYFQNEAQLEKSRLLSDRFSAERPKGSFSTLEIQRTEQGDSAMYLCASSSPRQRNTGELFFGEGSRLTVL.

This sequence joins TRBV5-1 and TRBJ2-1; 7 bases fit TRBD1. This CDR3 spans 15 amino acids. After removal of 5 bases from V and 2 bases from J, the junction contained 7 bases not matched to a gene. Looked up from germline, CDR1 is SGHRS and CDR2 is YFSETQ. CDR3 DNA sequence: TGCGCCAGCAGACAGGGGACGGATGCCTACAATGAGCAGTTCTTC. Translating gives CASRQGTDAYNEQFF.

In DNA, the CDR3 is TGTGCCAGTAGTATTTTGGGGGGATATGGCTACACCTTC. The encoded protein is CASSILGGYGYTF. The chain uses TRBV19 and TRBJ1-2, with TRBD1 as a possible D gene (5 bases). V was pared by 3 bases and J by 5 bases, with 10 bases between. The CDR3 length is 13 residues. CDR1 LNHDA and CDR2 SQIVND come from the germline V gene (reference sequence).

This chain connects TRBV6-5 to TRBJ1-2, with 10 bases identical to TRBD1. This CDR3 has 14 amino acids. Trimming removed 5 bases from V and 7 bases from J; junction bases left unmatched: 7. Germline lookup yields CDR1 MNHEY and CDR2 SVGAGI. CDR3 sequence: CASSPGQGFTGYTF. The CDR3 region has the DNA TGTGCCAGCAGTCCGGGACAGGGGTTCACTGGCTACACCTTC.

This clone turned up a few times. The rearrangement joins TRBV20-1 to TRBJ1-5; perhaps TRBD1 as D (6 bases). This CDR3 has 15 residues. V lost 3 bases and J 2 bases, leaving 14 bases between the germline ends. The germline gives CDR1 DFQATT, CDR2 SNEGSKA (reference sequence). The DNA of the CDR3 is TGCAGTGCTAGTTTCAGGGGTTGGGGCAATCAGCCCCAGCATTTT. Amino acids: CSASFRGWGNQPQHF.

The rearrangement links TRBV9 to TRBJ1-1, with D maybe TRBD1 (6 bases). In germline, CDR1 is SGDLS, CDR2 YYNGEE. Trimming took 3 bases from V and 2 from J, leaving 17 bases between them. The CDR3 runs 16 residues. Here the CDR3 reads CASSAGHTTSNTEAFF. The CDR3 coding sequence is TGTGCCAGCAGCGCGGGACATACAACCTCCAACACTGAAGCTTTCTTT.

The J gene is TRBJ1-5, the V gene TRBV5-1, with unresolved D. The germline V gene encodes CDR1 SGHRS and CDR2 YFSETQ. The CDR3 covers 15 residues. Trimming removed 4 bases from V and 2 bases from J, with 13 bases in between. The CDR3 sequence is CASSPGPSGNQPQHF. CDR3 sequence (DNA): TGCGCCAGCAGCCCAGGTCCTTCGGGCAATCAGCCCCAGCATTTT.

This chain joins TRBV7-8 and TRBJ2-7, with D unresolved. This CDR3 has 15 amino acids. The V gene's germline CDR1 is SGHVS and CDR2 FQNEAQ. V lost 4 bases, J lost 0 bases, and 13 bases lay in between. The CDR3, as DNA: TGTGCCAGCAGCTCCCCCCTAGGAAGCTCCTACGAGCAGTACTTC. Translating gives CASSSPLGSSYEQYF.

The chain is built from TRBV6-2 or TRBV6-3 and TRBJ2-7; 8 bases align to TRBD2. CDR1 is MNHEY and CDR2 is SVGEGT in the germline V gene. V lost 6 bases to trimming and J lost 6 bases; unmatched junction nucleotides: 7. The CDR3 is 13 amino acids. The CDR3 coding sequence is TGTGCCAGCAGCGGACTAGCCCGCACCGAGCAGTACTTC. As protein: CASSGLARTEQYF.

Relative to its sample, this clone is medium-sized. The chain has TRBV28 and TRBJ2-7; D is possibly TRBD1 (5 bases). The CDR3 runs 12 residues. In germline, CDR1 is MDHEN, CDR2 SYDVKM. V shed 5 bases and J shed 5 bases, with 10 bases lying between them. The CDR3 DNA reads TGTGCCAGCAGTGAAGGGGTCCACGAGCAGTACTTC. Translating gives CASSEGVHEQYF.

The sample holds a few counts of this clone. The DNA for the CDR3 is TGTGCCAGCAGTTCCCCGGGGGGCAATCAGCCCCAGCATTTT. This encodes CASSSPGGNQPQHF. This rearrangement joins TRBV28 to TRBJ1-5; a possible D gene is TRBD1 (5 bases). The CDR3 totals 14 residues. Germline V gene lookup returns CDR1 MDHEN and CDR2 SYDVKM. The V end was cut by 4 bases, the J end by 2 bases, with 9 bases between.

V and J are TRBV3-1 (or the pseudogene TRBV3-2) and TRBJ2-3; D possibly corresponds to TRBD1 (6 bases). Germline V lookup: CDR1 LGHDT, CDR2 YNNKEL (reference sequence). Trimming took off 2 bases at V and 1 base at J, with 16 bases between the two ends. CDR3 size: 17 residues. The CDR3 DNA reads as TGTGCCAGCAGCCAAAAACGAAACAGGGAGCGCACAGATACGCAGTATTTT. Protein product: CASSQKRNRERTDTQYF.

The V call is TRBV21-1, the J call TRBJ1-6; TRBD1 reflects the table's D call only, with no check against the DNA. TRBV21-1 is an annotated pseudogene. The CDR3 spans 18 residues. DNA for the CDR3: TGTGCCAGCAGCAATGACAGGGACGATCTCTCCTATAATTCACCCCTCCACTTT. Its translation is CASSNDRDDLSYNSPLHF.

This chain uses TRBV12-5 with TRBJ2-7, with 9 bases lining up with TRBD2. Unmatched junction bases numbered 12, after V lost 3 bases and J lost 0 bases. CDR3 length: 18 amino acids. The V gene's germline CDR1 is LGHNT and CDR2 FRNRAP. CDR3 protein: CASGLGISGGWSSYEQYF. CDR3 coding DNA: TGTGCTAGTGGTTTAGGTATTAGCGGGGGTTGGAGCTCCTACGAGCAGTACTTC.

CDR3 coding DNA: TGTGCCAGCAGTAGCAGGGTCGGTGAAAAACTGTTTTTT. Protein sequence: CASSSRVGEKLFF. V and J are TRBV27 and TRBJ1-4; D possibly corresponds to TRBD1 (5 bases). Germline CDR1 MNHEY, CDR2 SMNVEV (reference sequence). The CDR3 totals 13 residues. Trimming took off 5 bases at V and 7 bases at J, with 11 bases between the two ends.

For the CDR3, the DNA is TGTGCCAGCAGCCTTACAGGGGAGGTTTACGAGCAGTACTTC. As protein: CASSLTGEVYEQYF. The chain links TRBV7-6 to TRBJ2-7; D is perhaps TRBD1 (7 bases). The germline CDR1 and CDR2 sequences are SGHVS and FNYEAQ. CDR3 length: 14 residues. The germline V and J ends were trimmed by 5 bases and 4 bases, with 15 bases remaining between them.

The chain recombines TRBV29-1 with TRBJ2-4, with 8 bases fitting TRBD1. This CDR3 is built from 14 residues. V trimming: 6 bases; J trimming: 2 bases; junction bases outside the gene matches: 6. Per germline, CDR1 SQVTM and CDR2 ANQGSEA. This CDR3 is CSVGRDRTKNIQYF. The CDR3 nucleotides read TGCAGCGTCGGCCGGGACAGGACCAAAAACATTCAGTACTTC.